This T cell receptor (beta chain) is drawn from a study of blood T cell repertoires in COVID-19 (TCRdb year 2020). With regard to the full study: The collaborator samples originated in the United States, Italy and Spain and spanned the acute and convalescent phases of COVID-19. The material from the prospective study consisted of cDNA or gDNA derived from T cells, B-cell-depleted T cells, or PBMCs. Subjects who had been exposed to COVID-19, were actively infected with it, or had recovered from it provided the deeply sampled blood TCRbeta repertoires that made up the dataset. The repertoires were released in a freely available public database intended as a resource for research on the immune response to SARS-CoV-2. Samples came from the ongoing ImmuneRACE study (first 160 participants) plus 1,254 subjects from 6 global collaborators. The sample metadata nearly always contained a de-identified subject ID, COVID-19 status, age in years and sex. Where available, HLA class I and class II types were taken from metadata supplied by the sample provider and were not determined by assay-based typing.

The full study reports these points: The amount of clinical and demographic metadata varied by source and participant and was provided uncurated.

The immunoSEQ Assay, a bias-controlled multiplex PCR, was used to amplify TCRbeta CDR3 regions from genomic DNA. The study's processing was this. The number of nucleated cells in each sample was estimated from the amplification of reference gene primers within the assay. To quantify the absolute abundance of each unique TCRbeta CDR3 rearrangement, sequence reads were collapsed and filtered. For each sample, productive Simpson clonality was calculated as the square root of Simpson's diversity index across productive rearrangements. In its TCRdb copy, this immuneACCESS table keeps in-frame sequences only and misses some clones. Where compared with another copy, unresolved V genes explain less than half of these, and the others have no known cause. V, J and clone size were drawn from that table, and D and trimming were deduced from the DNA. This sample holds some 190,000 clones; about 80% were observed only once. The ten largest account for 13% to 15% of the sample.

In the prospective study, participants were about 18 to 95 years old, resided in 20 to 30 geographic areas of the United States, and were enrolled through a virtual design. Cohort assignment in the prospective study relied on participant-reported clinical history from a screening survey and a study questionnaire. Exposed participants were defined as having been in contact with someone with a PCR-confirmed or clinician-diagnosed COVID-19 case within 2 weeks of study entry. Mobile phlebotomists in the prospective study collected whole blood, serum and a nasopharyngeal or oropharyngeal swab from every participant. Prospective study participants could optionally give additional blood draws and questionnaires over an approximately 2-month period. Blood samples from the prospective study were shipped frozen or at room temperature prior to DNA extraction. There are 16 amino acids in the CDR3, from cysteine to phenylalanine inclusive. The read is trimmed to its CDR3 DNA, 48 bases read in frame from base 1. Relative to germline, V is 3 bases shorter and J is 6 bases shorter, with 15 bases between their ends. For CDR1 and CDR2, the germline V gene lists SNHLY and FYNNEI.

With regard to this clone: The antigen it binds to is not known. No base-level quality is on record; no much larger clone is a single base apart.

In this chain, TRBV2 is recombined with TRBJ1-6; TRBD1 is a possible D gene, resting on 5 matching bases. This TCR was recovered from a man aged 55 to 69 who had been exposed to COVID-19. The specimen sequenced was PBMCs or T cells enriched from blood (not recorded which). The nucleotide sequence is TGTGCCAGCAGTGATTTGGGGAAGGGGCTTAATTCACCCCTCCACTTT. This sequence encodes CASSDLGKGLNSPLHF.